In this sample, the clone carrying this T cell receptor beta chain turned up a few times. This entry comes from a study of CD8 T cells in Susac syndrome. Reverse transcription used roughly 0.5 to 1 ug RNA and random hexamers. Amplification of TCR beta CDR3 spanned 54 Vbeta and 13 Jbeta via immunoSEQ multiplex PCR. TCRdb independently ran MiXCR on the immunoSEQ multiplex PCR reads; one entry per CDR3 protein. Of about 180,000 distinct CDR3 sequences in the sample, around 94% were seen once. There are 13 residues in the CDR3. Trimming removed 5 bases from V and 7 bases from J; junction bases left unmatched: 8. Germline V gives CDR1 SGHVS, CDR2 FQNEAQ.

Sequencing was performed on CD4+ T cells from PBMCs. The chain recombines TRBV7-8 with TRBJ2-7; 7 bases line up with TRBD2. This receptor was obtained from a human donor with Susac syndrome. The CDR3, as DNA: TGTGCCAGCAGCATCGGGACTACGGGAGAGCAGTACTTC. This codes for CASSIGTTGEQYF. The variable domain in full, with the rest retrieved from reference TRBV7-8 and TRBJ2-7, is GAGVSQSPRYKVAKRGQDVALRCDPISGHVSLFWYQQALGQGPEFLTYFQNEAQLDKSGLPSDRFFAERPEGSVSTLKIQRTQQEDSAVYLCASSIGTTGEQYFGPGTRLTVT.